Below are 8 T cell receptor beta chains sequenced from a single sample in a study of cutaneous CD30+ T cell lymphoproliferative disorder and hepatitis E. Assay: immunoSEQ multiplex PCR; the TCRdb copy retains only in-frame clones and omits some. The sample lists 7,000 to 9,000 clones; around 70% were seen once. The source material was blood. These receptors were taken from a human donor with a cutaneous T cell lymphoproliferative disorder associated with hepatitis E virus.

This chain uses TRBV30 with TRBJ2-1, with 7 bases fitting TRBD1. With 1 base clipped from V and 7 bases from J, the junction kept 7 bases outside the gene matches. The CDR3 contains 14 residues. From germline, CDR1 is GTSNPN and CDR2 SVGIG (reference sequence). CDR3: CAWSEGTVGNEQFF. As DNA, the CDR3 is TGTGCCTGGAGTGAGGGGACAGTGGGGAATGAGCAGTTCTTC.

V is TRBV7-2 and J is TRBJ1-4, with a possible D match to TRBD1 (5 bases). Germline V gene sequence: CDR1 SGHTA, CDR2 FQGNSA. The V and J ends lost 5 bases and 7 bases respectively, with 14 bases between them. CDR3 length: 14 amino acids. Here the CDR3 DNA reads TGTGCCAGCAGCCCGGACAATCGGGCTGAAAAACTGTTTTTT. It encodes CASSPDNRAEKLFF.

This clone was observed a handful of times. V is TRBV9 and J is TRBJ2-3; 8 bases line up with TRBD2. Germline CDR1 is SGDLS and CDR2 is YYNGEE. The length of the CDR3 is 19 residues. J gave up 2 bases and V 3 bases, and 17 bases lay outside the gene matches. The CDR3 DNA sequence: TGTGCCAGCAGCGCACTCACGGGGGGGGCTAGCGGATCCACAGATACGCAGTATTTT. It yields the protein CASSALTGGASGSTDTQYF.

The rearrangement joins TRBV5-1 to TRBJ1-2; D is undetermined. Germline CDR1 reads SGHRS; CDR2 reads YFSETQ. The CDR3 length is 16 residues. Trimming took off 7 bases at V and 0 bases at J, with 19 bases between the two ends. The CDR3 DNA sequence: TGCGCCAGCCTCTCGAAACCCGGCGGCACTAACTATGGCTACACCTTC. Translation gives CASLSKPGGTNYGYTF.

The V call is TRBV7-9, the J call TRBJ2-5, with TRBD2 identical over 13 bases. The CDR3 spans 16 residues. The J segment lost 3 bases and the V segment lost 4 bases, leaving 5 bases of the junction unmatched. Germline V gene lookup returns CDR1 SEHNR and CDR2 FQNEAQ (reference sequence). CDR3 loop: CASSWTSGGPKETQYF. Written as DNA, the CDR3 is TGTGCCAGCAGCTGGACTAGCGGGGGCCCTAAAGAGACCCAGTACTTC.

This chain uses TRBV28 with TRBJ2-5; D may correspond to TRBD1 or TRBD2 (5 bases each). The DNA end is a closer match to TRBJ2-7, so the J assignment may be wrong. CDR3 length: 13 residues. Germline V gene sequence: CDR1 MDHEN, CDR2 SYDVKM. CDR3 bases: TGTGCCAGCAGAGGGACGGCTTCCTACGAGCAGTACTTC. It encodes CASRGTASYEQYF.

The rearrangement joins TRBV7-9 to TRBJ2-3; TRBD2 matches at 12 bases. V gave up 3 bases and J gave up 4 bases; unmatched junction bases: 5. The CDR3 contains 16 residues. CDR1 is SEHNR and CDR2 is FQNEAQ in the germline V gene (reference sequence). CDR3 residues: CASSFPTSGSSDTQYF. The CDR3 region has the DNA TGTGCCAGCAGCTTTCCGACTAGCGGGAGCTCAGATACGCAGTATTTT.

The chain employs TRBV14 and TRBJ2-3; 8 nucleotides align to TRBD2. There are 18 residues in the CDR3. The germline CDR1 and CDR2 sequences are SGHDN and FVKESK. V lost 4 bases and J lost 6; bases outside the gene matches: 18. The CDR3 region is CASSPDYGQREWSDTQYF. Here the CDR3 DNA reads TGTGCCAGCAGCCCCGACTACGGGCAGCGGGAGTGGTCCGATACGCAGTATTTT.